The T cell receptor (beta chain) under discussion was sequenced for a study of CD8 T cells in ankylosing spondylitis (dated 2017 in TCRdb). For the wider study: The study profiled T cell receptor beta repertoires in healthy donors and ankylosing spondylitis patients to find disease-linked TCR variants. Peripheral blood samples were taken, and synovial fluid was additionally collected from ankylosing spondylitis patients. The full study cohort comprised approximately 23 ankylosing spondylitis patients and some 110 healthy donors. Beyond this particular receptor, the publication reports: The disease-linked clones were reported to be significantly enriched in matched synovial fluid samples from ankylosing spondylitis patients. A TCR beta motif made up of roughly eight highly homologous amino acid variants appeared to be characteristic of blood from ankylosing spondylitis patients. The disease-linked clones had a CD8+ phenotype and were found at relatively low frequencies in peripheral blood. Some of the motif variants had been reported before in the synovial fluid and blood of reactive arthritis patients, a finding that suggests common disease-initiation mechanisms.

Sequencing instrument: Illumina HiSeq 2500. Quantitative 5'-RACE with molecular barcodes was used to prepare TCR beta libraries. Concerning the study's data processing: A new computational method, built on a probabilistic model of VDJ rearrangement, was used to identify disease-linked TCR variants. TCRdb's own reprocessing of the public reads used fastp at Q25 and MiXCR and kept productive beta chains. Merged by CDR3 protein, the rows form single entries marked with the most common genes and DNA. In this record, the V and J calls reflect TCRdb's handling and not the investigators' own analysis. For this sample there are over 30,000 distinct CDR3 sequences; about an eighth appear just once. More than 25% of the sample belongs to the ten largest clones. The CDR3 measures 13 amino acids from cysteine to phenylalanine. The CDR3 DNA has 39 bases and is translated from base 1. V is pruned by 8 bases and J by 6 bases, leaving 7 bases of the junction without a gene match. Via the germline V gene, CDR1 is ENHRY and CDR2 SYGVKD.

Remarks on this clonotype: The antigen it recognizes is unknown. No base quality values were provided; no much bigger clone lies one nucleotide off.

Synovial fluid samples were matched to blood samples from the same ankylosing spondylitis patients. The chain employs TRBV10-3 and TRBJ2-1; 7 bases in the middle match TRBD2. The sequenced sample was synovial fluid, either unsorted or a sorted T cell fraction (not recorded which). The TCR was taken from a male donor with ankylosing spondylitis. The DNA sequence follows: TGTGCCATCCTGGGACTACGGACCAATGAGCAGTTCTTC. Its coded protein is CAILGLRTNEQFF.